The 17 T cell receptor beta chains listed next were all sequenced from one sample in a study of T cell responses to AZD1222 COVID-19 vaccine (dated by TCRdb to about 2021). Libraries were prepared through the immunoSEQ multiplex PCR assay. Drawn from immuneACCESS, this table holds only the in-frame rearrangements with V and J called that TCRdb kept. Clones are partly lost; checked studies trace under half to an unresolved V gene and leave the rest unexplained. The sample contains roughly 130,000 clones, about 86% of them found a single time. 12% of the sample comes from the top ten. This specimen's time point label, interpreted: baseline before first vaccination. The sequencing here drew on peripheral blood, taken on day 0 of AZD1222 vaccination. These receptor sequences come from an adult in good health.

The V and J genes are TRBV19 and TRBJ1-5; D not certain. CDR3 length equals 13 residues. Germline V CDR1 and CDR2: LNHDA, SQIVND (reference sequence). Trimming removed 6 bases at V and 4 bases at J, with 10 bases between. For the CDR3, the DNA is TGTGCCAGTAGAGACTTGGGGAATCAGCCCCAGCATTTT. Translation: CASRDLGNQPQHF.

V and J are TRBV11-3 and TRBJ1-1, with 8 bases matching TRBD1. V was pared by 4 bases and J by 4 bases, with 8 bases of the junction left unmatched. This CDR3 is built from 15 residues. Germline V gives CDR1 SGHNT, CDR2 YENEEA. The CDR3 loop reads CASSSGQGEATEAFF. The CDR3 region has the DNA TGTGCCAGCAGCTCCGGACAGGGAGAGGCCACTGAAGCTTTCTTT.

The V gene is TRBV5-1, the J gene TRBJ1-4; D is uncertain. Germline lookup yields CDR1 SGHRS and CDR2 YFSETQ. The CDR3 loop spans 14 amino acids. Trimming cost V 3 bases and J 0 bases, with 6 bases left between them. In DNA, the CDR3 is TGCGCCAGCAGCTCCGGGTCAACTAATGAAAAACTGTTTTTT. This encodes CASSSGSTNEKLFF.

V is TRBV15 and J is TRBJ1-1, with D possibly being TRBD1 (5 bases). V lost 1 base and J 1 base, leaving 13 bases between the germline ends. This CDR3 region has 16 residues. Germline V gives CDR1 LNHNV, CDR2 YYDKDF (reference sequence). CDR3 in DNA: TGTGCCACCAGCAGAGGCCAGACAGCAGCGAACACTGAAGCTTTCTTT. Its protein product is CATSRGQTAANTEAFF.

This rearrangement joins TRBV5-5 to TRBJ1-6; no clear D. V was clipped by 4 bases and J by 7 bases, with 12 bases between them. CDR1 and CDR2 (germline): SGHKS, YYEKEE (reference sequence). The CDR3 totals 14 residues. DNA of the CDR3: TGTGCCAGCAGCCCAACAAGGGAAAATTCACCCCTCCACTTT. It yields the protein CASSPTRENSPLHF.

The rearrangement uses TRBV6-6 and TRBJ1-4; D gene uncertain. Trimming shortened V by 5 bases and J by 5 bases, and 9 bases separated the two germline ends. Germline loops: CDR1 MNHNY, CDR2 SVGAGI (reference sequence). This CDR3 is 13 amino acids long. The CDR3: CASSPTENEKLFF. CDR3 DNA sequence: TGTGCCAGCAGTCCGACGGAGAATGAAAAACTGTTTTTT.

The gene calls are TRBV5-1 and TRBJ1-1, with D maybe TRBD1 (5 bases). The CDR3 is 16 amino acids. Germline CDR1 reads SGHRS; CDR2 reads YFSETQ. Trimming took 0 bases from V and 2 from J, leaving 14 bases between them. Written as DNA, the CDR3 is TGCGCCAGCAGCTTGGCCGGAGGGGTGGGAAACACTGAAGCTTTCTTT. This encodes CASSLAGGVGNTEAFF.

This clone was found a few times. The rearrangement links TRBV6-1 to TRBJ2-7, with D possibly TRBD2 on 6 matching bases. Trimming pared 2 bases from V and 4 bases from J, leaving 27 bases between. Germline V CDR1 and CDR2: MNHNS, SASEGT. CDR3 length equals 19 residues. The CDR3 region is CASSEIGRALGLPRYEQYF. In DNA, the CDR3 is TGTGCCAGCAGTGAAATTGGTCGAGCGTTAGGACTACCTCGTTACGAGCAGTACTTC.

The V call is TRBV7-4, the J call TRBJ2-2; 9 bases agree with TRBD2. Germline CDR1 SGHVT, CDR2 SQSDAQ. CDR3 length equals 18 residues. The V and J ends lost 8 bases and 4 bases, in that order; junction bases with no gene match: 17. CDR3 sequence reads: CASGHPFGLAGTTGELFF. CDR3 DNA sequence: TGTGCCAGCGGTCATCCGTTCGGTCTAGCGGGGACCACCGGGGAGCTGTTTTTT. Variable domain in full (rest from reference TRBV7-4 and TRBJ2-2): GAGVSQSPRYKVAKRGRDVALRCDSISGHVTLYWYRQTLGQGSEVLTYSQSDAQRDKSGRPSGRFSAERPERSVSTLKIQRTEQGDSAVYLCASGHPFGLAGTTGELFFGEGSRLTVL.

J is TRBJ2-6 and V is TRBV7-9; D unresolved. The germline CDR1 and CDR2 sequences are SEHNR and FQNEAQ (reference sequence). The CDR3 is 16 amino acids. The ends were cut back, 4 bases at V and 0 bases at J, with 10 bases in the middle. The CDR3 spells CASSSTWDSGANVLTF. The CDR3 nucleotides are TGTGCCAGCAGCTCTACTTGGGACTCTGGGGCCAACGTCCTGACTTTC. Based on the CDR3 plus reference TRBV7-9 and TRBJ2-6, the full variable domain is DTGVSQNPRHKITKRGQNVTFRCDPISEHNRLYWYRQTLGQGPEFLTYFQNEAQLEKSRLLSDRFSAERPKGSFSTLEIQRTEQGDSAMYLCASSSTWDSGANVLTFGAGSRLTVL.

CDR3 sequence reads: CASTSLPARGFFGYTF. CDR3 nucleotides: TGTGCCAGCACCTCTCTCCCGGCCAGGGGATTTTTTGGCTACACCTTC. The chain links TRBV27 to TRBJ1-2, with D maybe TRBD1 (6 bases). Germline CDR1 MNHEY, CDR2 SMNVEV (reference sequence). The CDR3 loop spans 16 amino acids. Trimming took off 7 bases at V and 7 bases at J, with 25 bases between the two ends.

CDR3 loop: CASRGHADEKLFF. Written as DNA, the CDR3 is TGTGCCAGCAGGGGACACGCAGATGAAAAACTGTTTTTT. The chain carries TRBV27 and TRBJ1-4; D perhaps matches TRBD1 (6 bases). The germline V gene has CDR1 MNHEY and CDR2 SMNVEV (reference sequence). This CDR3 has 13 residues. The V end lost 6 bases, the J end lost 6 bases, and 11 bases lay between the germline ends.

The V gene is TRBV5-8, the J gene TRBJ1-4, with TRBD1 identical over 8 bases. Germline V lookup: CDR1 SGHTS, CDR2 YDEGEE. With V trimmed by 4 bases and J by 3 bases, 8 bases remained unmatched. This CDR3 is 16 amino acids long. Here the CDR3 reads CASSGGTGGANEKLFF. CDR3 nucleotides: TGTGCCAGCAGCGGGGGGACAGGAGGGGCTAATGAAAAACTGTTTTTT.

The V and J genes are TRBV18 and TRBJ2-1, with no clear D. Germline values: CDR1 KGHSH, CDR2 LQKENI. The CDR3 covers 12 residues. V was trimmed by 0 bases and J by 8 bases, leaving 5 bases between them. As DNA, the CDR3 is TGTGCCAGCTCACCACCGATCCATGAGCAGTTCTTC. It is translated as CASSPPIHEQFF.

This clone was counted once. The chain has TRBV9 and TRBJ1-2, with a tentative D call TRBD1 (5 bases). Germline V gene data show CDR1 as SGDLS and CDR2 as YYNGEE. Trimming left V 1 base short and J 3 bases short, with 7 bases between. CDR3 length: 13 amino acids. CDR3 sequence reads: CASSVKQDYGYTF. In DNA, the CDR3 is TGTGCCAGCAGCGTAAAACAGGACTATGGCTACACCTTC.

The CDR3, as DNA: TGTGCCAGCAGCCAAGAACAGGGAGTAACTGAAGCTTTCTTT. This translates into CASSQEQGVTEAFF. The V gene is TRBV3-1 (or the pseudogene TRBV3-2), the J gene TRBJ1-1; TRBD1 is a possible D gene (6 bases). V lost 0 bases and J lost 5, with 10 bases in between. In germline, CDR1 is LGHDT, CDR2 YNNKEL (reference sequence). The CDR3 loop spans 14 amino acids.

This chain joins TRBV9 and TRBJ2-1; 8 bases fit TRBD1. Germline-derived CDR1 and CDR2 are SGDLS and YYNGEE. The V segment lost 4 bases and the J segment 5 bases; nucleotides outside the gene matches: 5. The CDR3 spans 14 residues. The DNA of the CDR3 is TGTGCCAGCAGCCCCCGGACAGGGCACAATGAGCAGTTCTTC. As protein: CASSPRTGHNEQFF.